The 16 T cell receptor beta chains in this list originate from one sample, sequenced in a study of T cell changes during pregnancy in multiple sclerosis. Measured with immunoSEQ multiplex PCR; TCRdb has only the in-frame clones, and not every one. The data hold around 110,000 clones, with approximately 90% observed a single time. The sequencing here drew on peripheral blood, taken in the third trimester of pregnancy. These receptor sequences come from a female donor with multiple sclerosis, enrolled in a pregnancy study.

V is TRBV5-4 and J is TRBJ2-7, with a weak D call TRBD2 (5 bases). Trimming left V 5 bases short and J 2 bases short, with 11 bases between. Germline loops: CDR1 SGHNT, CDR2 YYREEE (reference sequence). The CDR3 covers 13 residues. CDR3 DNA sequence: TGTGCCAGCAGTCGGACGGGGACCTACGAGCAGTACTTC. Translated, it gives CASSRTGTYEQYF.

The CDR3 reads CASSIPGEAFF. CDR3 nucleotides: TGTGCCAGTAGTATCCCGGGGGAGGCTTTCTTT. This rearrangement joins TRBV19 to TRBJ1-1; a possible D gene is TRBD1 (5 bases). From germline, CDR1 is LNHDA and CDR2 SQIVND (reference sequence). The CDR3 is 11 residues long. Trimming took off 3 bases at V and 11 bases at J, with 10 bases between the two ends.

V gene TRBV11-2 combines with J gene TRBJ2-5; 8 bases are shared with TRBD2. Germline CDR1 SGHAT, CDR2 FQNNGV. With V trimmed by 3 bases and J by 7 bases, 10 bases remained unmatched. The CDR3 contains 15 residues. CDR3 sequence reads: CASSFPSGLPGTQYF. In nucleotides, the CDR3 is TGTGCCAGCAGCTTCCCTAGCGGGCTGCCGGGGACCCAGTACTTC.

The rearrangement links TRBV5-1 to TRBJ2-6, with TRBD1 matching over 7 bases. The CDR3 is 17 residues long. The V and J ends lost 4 bases and 0 bases, in that order; junction bases with no gene match: 7. Germline V gene sequence: CDR1 SGHRS, CDR2 YFSETQ. The CDR3 here is CASSPEGATSGANVLTF. The CDR3 nucleotides read TGCGCCAGCAGCCCAGAGGGGGCAACCTCTGGGGCCAACGTCCTGACTTTC. The variable domain in full, completed from reference TRBV5-1 and TRBJ2-6, reads KAGVTQTPRYLIKTRGQQVTLSCSPISGHRSVSWYQQTPGQGLQFLFEYFSETQRNKGNFPGRFSGRQFSNSRSEMNVSTLELGDSALYLCASSPEGATSGANVLTFGAGSRLTVL.

The chain has TRBV10-3 and TRBJ2-5; 9 nucleotides agree with TRBD1. CDR3 length: 14 amino acids. Germline V CDR1 and CDR2: ENHRY, SYGVKD. V gave up 6 bases and J gave up 7 bases; unmatched junction bases: 9. This chain's CDR3 is CAIRAGQGFATQYF. In DNA, the CDR3 is TGTGCCATCAGAGCGGGACAGGGCTTTGCGACCCAGTACTTC.

CDR3 amino acids: CASSLYSDPDTQYF. The CDR3 DNA reads TGTGCCAGCAGTTTATATAGCGACCCAGATACGCAGTATTTT. V is TRBV27 and J is TRBJ2-3; D perhaps matches TRBD2 (5 bases). Deletions cut 1 base from V and 4 bases from J, with 9 bases between. The germline gives CDR1 MNHEY, CDR2 SMNVEV (reference sequence). The CDR3 runs to 14 residues.

V is TRBV5-1 and J is TRBJ1-2; a possible D gene is TRBD1 (6 bases). Trimming took off 0 bases at V and 6 bases at J, with 9 bases between the two ends. This CDR3 is 13 amino acids long. Germline V lookup: CDR1 SGHRS, CDR2 YFSETQ. DNA of the CDR3: TGCGCCAGCAGCTTGGAAGGGGGAAATGGCTACACCTTC. Amino acid sequence: CASSLEGGNGYTF.

The chain is built from TRBV19 and TRBJ1-2; D is possibly TRBD1 (5 bases). Germline loops: CDR1 LNHDA, CDR2 SQIVND (reference sequence). The CDR3 is 16 residues long. The ends were cut back, 7 bases at V and 2 bases at J, with 20 bases in the middle. CDR3 loop: CASTNRRRGMNYGYTF. CDR3 DNA sequence: TGTGCCAGTACCAACCGGCGCCGGGGGATGAACTATGGCTACACCTTC.

Here the CDR3 reads CASSPGSRNTEAFF. The CDR3 DNA is TGTGCCAGCTCACCAGGTTCCAGGAACACTGAAGCTTTCTTT. The gene calls are TRBV18 and TRBJ1-1; D uncertain. V lost 2 bases and J lost 1, with 8 bases in between. The CDR3 has 14 residues. The germline CDR1 and CDR2 sequences are KGHSH and LQKENI. The full variable domain, its missing parts supplied by reference TRBV18 and TRBJ1-1, is NAGVMQNPRHLVRRRGQEARLRCSPMKGHSHVYWYRQLPEEGLKFMVYLQKENIIDESGMPKERFSAEFPKEGPSILRIQQVVRGDSAAYFCASSPGSRNTEAFFGQGTRLTVV.

The chain carries TRBV11-3 and TRBJ2-1; D is perhaps TRBD2 (5 bases). The V gene lost 1 base and the J gene lost 10 bases, with 11 bases spanning the gap. This CDR3 has 13 residues. Germline CDR1 and CDR2: SGHNT and YENEEA. The CDR3: CASSLGPWREQFF. In nucleotides, the CDR3 is TGTGCCAGCAGCTTAGGGCCTTGGAGGGAGCAGTTCTTC. The full variable domain, its missing parts supplied by reference TRBV11-3 and TRBJ2-1, is EAGVVQSPRYKIIEKKQPVAFWCNPISGHNTLYWYLQNLGQGPELLIRYENEEAVDDSQLPKDRFSAERLKGVDSTLKIQPAELGDSAVYLCASSLGPWREQFFGPGTRLTVL.

A single count supports this clone. The chain joins TRBV7-9 to TRBJ1-1, with no clear D. With 5 bases removed from V and 4 bases from J, the gap between germline ends came to 11 bases. From germline, CDR1 is SEHNR and CDR2 FQNEAQ (reference sequence). The length of the CDR3 is 13 residues. The DNA for the CDR3 is TGTGCCAGCAGCCACCCTTACTTCACTGAAGCTTTCTTT. It codes for CASSHPYFTEAFF.

The V and J genes are TRBV5-1 and TRBJ1-4; 8 bases are shared with TRBD1. This CDR3 has 15 amino acids. Germline CDR1 is SGHRS and CDR2 is YFSETQ. Germline trimming cut 4 bases from V and 8 bases from J; bases unmatched to any gene: 10. CDR3 region: CASSPALRQGEKLFF. The CDR3 DNA sequence: TGCGCCAGCAGCCCCGCCCTTAGACAGGGGGAAAAACTGTTTTTT. Full variable domain (rest looked up from reference TRBV5-1 and TRBJ1-4): KAGVTQTPRYLIKTRGQQVTLSCSPISGHRSVSWYQQTPGQGLQFLFEYFSETQRNKGNFPGRFSGRQFSNSRSEMNVSTLELGDSALYLCASSPALRQGEKLFFGSGTQLSVL.

V gene TRBV5-6 combines with J gene TRBJ2-7; D perhaps matches TRBD1 (6 bases). The V and J ends lost 0 bases and 3 bases respectively, with 13 bases between them. Germline V gene sequence: CDR1 SGHDT, CDR2 YYEEEE. This CDR3 is 15 amino acids long. The CDR3 DNA reads TGTGCCAGCAGCTTGGGAGGGGGTCGATACTACGAGCAGTACTTC. It yields the protein CASSLGGGRYYEQYF.

The chain recombines TRBV6-5 with TRBJ2-2, with D hard to call. The V gene's germline CDR1 is MNHEY and CDR2 SVGAGI. The CDR3 loop spans 16 amino acids. The germline V and J ends were trimmed by 1 base and 1 base, with 10 bases remaining between them. The CDR3 bases are TGTGCCAGCAGTTACTTACTAACCCGGAACACCGGGGAGCTGTTTTTT. It is translated as CASSYLLTRNTGELFF.

The genes are TRBV10-3 and TRBJ2-5; TRBD2 is a possible D gene (7 bases). With 3 bases removed from V and 2 bases from J, the gap between germline ends came to 22 bases. In germline, CDR1 is ENHRY, CDR2 SYGVKD. The CDR3 loop spans 18 amino acids. Here the CDR3 DNA reads TGTGCCATCAGTGACCCCAGAAACGGGGGGCAGGGACAAGAGACCCAGTACTTC. Translation: CAISDPRNGGQGQETQYF.

The chain carries TRBV2 and TRBJ2-2; possibly TRBD1 for D (5 bases). CDR1 and CDR2 (germline): SNHLY, FYNNEI. The V end lost 1 base, the J end lost 5 bases, and 8 bases lay between the germline ends. This CDR3 region has 14 residues. CDR3 nucleotides: TGTGCCAGCAGTGAAGGGCCAGGGACCGGGGAGCTGTTTTTT. This sequence encodes CASSEGPGTGELFF. Looking up the rest from reference TRBV2 and TRBJ2-2 gives the full variable domain: EPEVTQTPSHQVTQMGQEVILRCVPISNHLYFYWYRQILGQKVEFLVSFYNNEISEKSEIFDDQFSVERPDGSNFTLKIRSTKLEDSAMYFCASSEGPGTGELFFGEGSRLTVL.